The rows below give T cell receptor beta chains drawn from one sample of a study of CD8 T cells in Susac syndrome. TCRdb re-analysed the immunoSEQ multiplex PCR reads in MiXCR, keeping a single row per CDR3 protein. The table includes some 63,000 distinct CDR3 sequences, approximately 93% detected once. Sequenced sample: CD8+ T cells from PBMCs. The receptors shown here come from a human donor with multiple sclerosis. Each CDR3 is given with its conserved first and last residue. Fields, in order: clone size, CDR3 length, D gene, V gene, J gene, CDR3 protein, CDR3 DNA. D genes are given only for firm matches. Clone size is not always given. Where it is, it says once, few, many or a class for expanded clones.

-	15	-	TRBV5-8	TRBJ2-7	CASSLAEGSFYEQYF	TGTGCCAGCAGCTTGGCCGAGGGCAGCTTCTACGAGCAGTACTTC
-	13	TRBD1	TRBV5-4	TRBJ1-1	CASSRDRANEAFF	TGTGCCAGCAGTAGGGACAGGGCGAATGAAGCTTTCTTT
-	14	-	TRBV15	TRBJ2-3	CATSSDVGTDTQYF	TGTGCCACCAGCTCGGACGTGGGCACAGATACGCAGTATTTT
-	14	TRBD2	TRBV27	TRBJ2-5	CASSSLADQETQYF	TGTGCCAGCAGTTCTCTAGCGGACCAAGAGACCCAGTACTTC
-	16	TRBD1	TRBV5-6	TRBJ1-2	CASNPSPTGAVYGYTF	TGTGCCAGCAACCCCTCACCTACAGGGGCAGTCTATGGCTACACCTTC
-	16	TRBD1	TRBV5-6	TRBJ1-5	CASSENDRGGNQPQHF	TGTGCCAGCAGCGAAAACGACAGGGGAGGAAATCAGCCCCAGCATTTT
-	15	-	TRBV28	TRBJ2-4	CASSLFWESKNIQYF	TGTGCCAGCAGTTTATTCTGGGAGTCCAAAAACATTCAGTACTTC
-	12	-	TRBV28	TRBJ2-1	CASSSPYNEQFF	TGTGCCAGCAGTTCCCCGTACAATGAGCAGTTCTTC
-	13	TRBD1	TRBV19	TRBJ1-2	CAGRRDRDYGYTF	TGTGCCGGCCGGCGGGACAGAGATTATGGCTACACCTTC
-	11	-	TRBV2	TRBJ2-7	CASRGTYEQYF	TGTGCCAGCCGGGGTACCTACGAGCAGTACTTC
-	14	-	TRBV7-2	TRBJ1-2	CASSLAARVRGYTF	TGTGCCAGCAGCTTAGCTGCCAGGGTGCGGGGCTACACCTTC
once	12	-	TRBV29-1	TRBJ1-1	CSVADSPTEAFF	TGCAGCGTTGCAGACAGTCCCACTGAAGCTTTCTTT
-	13	TRBD1	TRBV9	TRBJ1-1	CASATGVDTEAFF	TGTGCCAGTGCCACAGGGGTCGACACTGAAGCTTTCTTT
once	16	TRBD1	TRBV20-1	TRBJ1-2	CSARDEGTGYNYGYTF	TGCAGTGCTAGAGATGAGGGGACAGGCTATAACTATGGCTACACCTTC
-	16	TRBD2	TRBV13	TRBJ2-1	CASSTTSGPSLNEQFF	TGTGCCAGCAGCACTACTAGCGGTCCTAGTCTTAATGAGCAGTTCTTC
once	13	-	TRBV27	TRBJ2-5	CASSLAALETQYF	TGTGCCAGCAGTTTGGCGGCTTTGGAGACCCAGTACTTC
-	14	TRBD2	TRBV7-9	TRBJ2-7	CASNEAGGPNEQYF	TGTGCCAGCAACGAAGCGGGAGGGCCCAACGAGCAGTACTTC
-	15	TRBD2	TRBV28	TRBJ2-1	CASSPWTSGFHEQFF	TGTGCCAGCAGTCCATGGACTAGCGGGTTCCATGAGCAGTTCTTC
-	14	TRBD1	TRBV28	TRBJ1-2	CASSLGQGARGYTF	TGTGCCAGCAGCCTAGGACAGGGGGCGCGGGGCTACACCTTC
-	13	-	TRBV19	TRBJ1-1	CASTLVVNTEAFF	TGTGCCAGTACGCTGGTAGTAAACACTGAAGCTTTCTTT
-	12	-	TRBV20-1	TRBJ1-5	CSAPQPGLPQHF	TGCAGTGCTCCTCAACCGGGGCTCCCCCAGCATTTT
once	16	-	TRBV15	TRBJ2-7	CATSRAGALLSYEQYF	TGTGCCACCAGCAGAGCGGGAGCCCTCCTCAGCTACGAGCAGTACTTC
-	12	-	TRBV7-9	TRBJ2-7	CAYRTDSYEQYF	TGTGCCTACCGGACAGACTCCTACGAGCAGTACTTC
-	14	-	TRBV6-5	TRBJ2-7	CASSSGHTYYEQYF	TGTGCCAGCAGTTCGGGTCATACTTACTACGAGCAGTACTTC
-	16	TRBD2	TRBV9	TRBJ2-7	CASSRGTSGSSDEQYF	TGTGCCAGCAGCAGAGGGACTAGCGGGAGTTCTGACGAGCAGTACTTC
-	15	TRBD1	TRBV3-1	TRBJ2-1	CASSRPGQGFNEQFF	TGTGCCAGCAGCAGGCCGGGACAGGGGTTTAATGAGCAGTTCTTC
-	14	TRBD1	TRBV2	TRBJ1-1	CASSVTGGNTEAFF	TGTGCCAGCAGTGTGACAGGGGGAAACACTGAAGCTTTCTTT
-	12	-	TRBV7-9	TRBJ1-1	CASSLALVEAFF	TGTGCCAGCAGCTTAGCGCTGGTAGAGGCTTTCTTT
-	14	-	TRBV27	TRBJ2-7	CASSMSGASYEQYF	TGTGCCAGCAGTATGTCAGGGGCGTCCTACGAGCAGTACTTC
-	11	-	TRBV7-9	TRBJ2-7	CASSLRDEQYF	TGTGCCAGCAGCTTGAGGGACGAGCAGTACTTC
-	13	-	TRBV27	TRBJ1-2	CASSFGAEYGYTF	TGTGCCAGCAGTTTTGGCGCAGAGTATGGCTACACCTTC
-	14	TRBD1	TRBV28	TRBJ1-6	CASSRQGYNSPLHF	TGTGCCAGCAGTAGACAGGGCTATAATTCACCCCTCCACTTT
few	15	TRBD1	TRBV6-1	TRBJ2-2	CASSSGQGDTGELFF	TGTGCCAGCAGTTCGGGACAGGGGGACACCGGGGAGCTGTTTTTT
-	17	TRBD2	TRBV29-1	TRBJ2-1	CSVVGLAGGSSYNEQFF	TGCAGCGTTGTGGGACTAGCGGGAGGGAGCTCCTACAATGAGCAGTTCTTC
-	17	TRBD1	TRBV7-9	TRBJ2-7	CASSPTLWTGDTYEQYF	TGTGCCAGCAGCCCAACTCTGTGGACAGGGGATACCTACGAGCAGTACTTC
-	13	-	TRBV3-1	TRBJ2-7	CASSQDLAGEQYF	TGTGCCAGCAGCCAAGACCTGGCGGGGGAGCAGTACTTC
once	16	TRBD1	TRBV4-3	TRBJ1-2	CASSQSSGQGVYGYTF	TGCGCCAGCAGCCAATCGTCGGGACAGGGGGTCTATGGCTACACCTTC
-	14	-	TRBV28	TRBJ1-1	CASSSRWSDTEAFF	TGTGCCAGCAGTTCCAGGTGGTCTGACACTGAAGCTTTCTTT
-	13	-	TRBV19	TRBJ2-1	CASSIGLYNEQFF	TGTGCCAGTAGTATTGGACTTTACAATGAGCAGTTCTTC
-	14	-	TRBV4-1	TRBJ1-2	CASSQGTANYGYTF	TGCGCCAGCAGCCAAGGAACGGCTAACTATGGCTACACCTTC